The clone carrying this T cell receptor beta chain was seen a handful of times. Its specificity is not known. TCR beta CDR3 regions were amplified from RNA. During a first-round RT-PCR of the TCR CDR3, the HTBI primer set was used. TCRdb recomputed calls from the multiplex PCR reads with MiXCR, one row per CDR3 protein. The sample records 300,000 to 500,000 distinct CDR3 sequences, over 12% being singletons. These data originate in a study of T cells in Graves' hyperthyroidism and ophthalmopathy. Germline V CDR1 and CDR2: KGHDR, SFDVKD. J was trimmed by 6 bases and V by 4 bases; bases with no gene match: 9. The CDR3 covers 16 residues. The study's findings and limits: Most thyroid clonotypes with frequency above 0.001 were detected in blood. Stable hyperthyroidism was told apart from ophthalmopathy by a model built on 13 V-J features.

Criteria for exclusion of patients were uncontrolled infection, other autoimmune disease, pregnancy or lactation. PBMCs came from 9 to 10 ml fresh peripheral blood. The genes are TRBV24-1 and TRBJ1-5, with TRBD1 identical over 9 bases. This receptor was identified in a man between 45 and 60 years old with Graves' ophthalmopathy. The material sequenced was blood. CDR3 amino acids: CATSDPGTGLGQPQHF. The CDR3 bases are TGTGCCACCAGTGACCCCGGGACAGGGTTAGGTCAGCCCCAGCATTTT.